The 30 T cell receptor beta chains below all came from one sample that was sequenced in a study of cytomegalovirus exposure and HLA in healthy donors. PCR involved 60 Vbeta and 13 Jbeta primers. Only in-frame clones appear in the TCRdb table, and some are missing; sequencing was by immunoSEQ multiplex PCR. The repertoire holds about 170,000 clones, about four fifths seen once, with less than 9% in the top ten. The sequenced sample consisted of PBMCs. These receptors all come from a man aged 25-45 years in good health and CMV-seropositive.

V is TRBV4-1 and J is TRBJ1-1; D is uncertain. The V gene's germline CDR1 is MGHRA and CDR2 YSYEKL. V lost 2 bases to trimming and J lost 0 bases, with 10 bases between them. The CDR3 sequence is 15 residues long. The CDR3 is CASSQPREVNTEAFF. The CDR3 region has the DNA TGCGCCAGCAGCCAACCCCGGGAGGTGAACACTGAAGCTTTCTTT.

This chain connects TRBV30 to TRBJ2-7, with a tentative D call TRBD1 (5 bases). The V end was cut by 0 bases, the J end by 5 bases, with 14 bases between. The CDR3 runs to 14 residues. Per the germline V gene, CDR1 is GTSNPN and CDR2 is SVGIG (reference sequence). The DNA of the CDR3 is TGTGCCTGGAGTGTAGCCGGAAGCAGGGACGAGCAGTACTTC. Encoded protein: CAWSVAGSRDEQYF.

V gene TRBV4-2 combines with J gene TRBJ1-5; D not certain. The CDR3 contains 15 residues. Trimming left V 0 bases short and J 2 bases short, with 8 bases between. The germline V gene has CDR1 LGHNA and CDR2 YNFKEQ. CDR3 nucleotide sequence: TGTGCCAGCAGCCAAGATACCGGTGGCAATCAGCCCCAGCATTTT. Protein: CASSQDTGGNQPQHF.

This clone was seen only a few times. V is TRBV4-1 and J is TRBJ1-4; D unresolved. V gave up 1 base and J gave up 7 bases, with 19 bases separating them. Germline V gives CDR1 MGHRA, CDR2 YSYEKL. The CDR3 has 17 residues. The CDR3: CASSQGDLGGYFEKLFF. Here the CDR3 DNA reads TGCGCCAGCAGCCAAGGAGACCTCGGCGGGTATTTTGAAAAACTGTTTTTT.

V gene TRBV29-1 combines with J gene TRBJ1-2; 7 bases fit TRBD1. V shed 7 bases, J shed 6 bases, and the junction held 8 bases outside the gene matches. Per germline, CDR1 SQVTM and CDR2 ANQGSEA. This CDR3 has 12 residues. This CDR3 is CSAGRTGDGYTF. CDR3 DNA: TGCAGCGCGGGCCGAACAGGGGATGGCTACACCTTC.

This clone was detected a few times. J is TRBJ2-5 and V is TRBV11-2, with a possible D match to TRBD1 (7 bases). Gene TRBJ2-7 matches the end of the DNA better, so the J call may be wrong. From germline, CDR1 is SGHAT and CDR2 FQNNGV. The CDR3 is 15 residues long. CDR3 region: CASSLDQGGFYEQYF. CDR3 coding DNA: TGTGCCAGCAGCTTAGATCAGGGGGGTTTCTACGAGCAGTACTTC.

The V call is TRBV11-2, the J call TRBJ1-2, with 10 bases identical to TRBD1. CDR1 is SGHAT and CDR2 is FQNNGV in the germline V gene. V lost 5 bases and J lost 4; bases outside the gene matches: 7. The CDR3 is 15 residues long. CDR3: CASSLPGDRGYGYTF. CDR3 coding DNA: TGTGCCAGCAGCCTCCCCGGGGACAGGGGCTATGGCTACACCTTC.

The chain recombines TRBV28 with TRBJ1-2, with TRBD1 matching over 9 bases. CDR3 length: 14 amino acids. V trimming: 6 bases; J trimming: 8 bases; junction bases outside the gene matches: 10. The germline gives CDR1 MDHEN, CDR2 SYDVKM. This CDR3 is CASRKGGQGFGYTF. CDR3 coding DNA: TGTGCCAGCAGGAAAGGGGGACAGGGTTTCGGCTACACCTTC.

The CDR3 nucleotides read TGTGCCAGCAGTGAGGGTAGCGCCGGCTCCTACGAGCAGTACTTC. Encoded protein: CASSEGSAGSYEQYF. This chain joins TRBV2 and TRBJ2-7; a possible D gene is TRBD2 (5 bases). The CDR3 runs 15 residues. Germline V gene data show CDR1 as SNHLY and CDR2 as FYNNEI. V dropped 3 bases and J dropped 0 bases, with 12 bases sitting between them.

Here the CDR3 DNA reads TGTGCCAGCAGTTATGCGGGGGGCGGGGAGCTGTTTTTT. It specifies CASSYAGGGELFF. The chain has TRBV5-4 and TRBJ2-2, with TRBD2 matching over 8 bases. The CDR3 is 13 residues long. J was trimmed by 7 bases and V by 5 bases; bases with no gene match: 4. Germline CDR1 and CDR2: SGHNT and YYREEE (reference sequence).

The CDR3 protein is CASSPEGTSGAYEQYF. The CDR3 nucleotides are TGTGCCAGCAGCCCGGAAGGGACTAGCGGGGCCTACGAGCAGTACTTC. The chain joins TRBV5-4 to TRBJ2-7, with TRBD2 matching 13 bases. Unmatched junction bases numbered 6, after V lost 4 bases and J lost 2 bases. In germline, CDR1 is SGHNT, CDR2 YYREEE (reference sequence). This CDR3 spans 16 amino acids.

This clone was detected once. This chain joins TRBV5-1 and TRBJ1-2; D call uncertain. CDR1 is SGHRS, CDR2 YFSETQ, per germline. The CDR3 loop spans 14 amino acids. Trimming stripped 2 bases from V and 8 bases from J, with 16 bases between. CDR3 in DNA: TGCGCCAGCAGCTTTGAAGCCCCGACTGGGGGCTACACCTTC. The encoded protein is CASSFEAPTGGYTF.

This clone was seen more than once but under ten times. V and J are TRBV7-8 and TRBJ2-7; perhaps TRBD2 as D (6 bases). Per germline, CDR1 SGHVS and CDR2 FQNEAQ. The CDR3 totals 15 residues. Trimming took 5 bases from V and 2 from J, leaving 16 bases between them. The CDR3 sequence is CASSPASGGAYEQYF. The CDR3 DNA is TGTGCCAGCAGCCCCGCCTCAGGAGGGGCCTACGAGCAGTACTTC.

The CDR3 sequence is CASSMAQGAYNEQFF. In nucleotides, the CDR3 is TGTGCCAGTAGTATGGCACAGGGGGCATACAATGAGCAGTTCTTC. This chain links TRBV19 with TRBJ2-1; 9 nucleotides line up with TRBD1. V lost 3 bases and J lost 4; bases outside the gene matches: 4. The CDR3 covers 15 residues. Per germline, CDR1 LNHDA and CDR2 SQIVND (reference sequence).

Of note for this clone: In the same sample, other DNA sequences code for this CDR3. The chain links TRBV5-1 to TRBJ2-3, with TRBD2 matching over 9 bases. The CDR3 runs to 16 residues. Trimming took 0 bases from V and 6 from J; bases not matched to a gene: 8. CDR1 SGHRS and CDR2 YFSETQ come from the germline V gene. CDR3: CASSLALAGVTDTQYF. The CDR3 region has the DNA TGCGCCAGCAGCTTGGCCTTAGCGGGAGTTACGGATACGCAGTATTTT.

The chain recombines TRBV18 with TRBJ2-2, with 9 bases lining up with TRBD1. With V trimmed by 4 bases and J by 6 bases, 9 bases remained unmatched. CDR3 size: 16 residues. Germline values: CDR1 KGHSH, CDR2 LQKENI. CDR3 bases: TGTGCCAGCTCACACGGACAGGGGTATGAATCCGGGGAGCTGTTTTTT. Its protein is CASSHGQGYESGELFF.

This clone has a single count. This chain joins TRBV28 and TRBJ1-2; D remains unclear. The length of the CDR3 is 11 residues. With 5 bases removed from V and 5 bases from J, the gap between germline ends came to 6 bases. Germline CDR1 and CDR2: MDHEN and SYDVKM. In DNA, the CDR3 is TGTGCCAGCAGTCCCCAGTATGGCTACACCTTC. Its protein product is CASSPQYGYTF.

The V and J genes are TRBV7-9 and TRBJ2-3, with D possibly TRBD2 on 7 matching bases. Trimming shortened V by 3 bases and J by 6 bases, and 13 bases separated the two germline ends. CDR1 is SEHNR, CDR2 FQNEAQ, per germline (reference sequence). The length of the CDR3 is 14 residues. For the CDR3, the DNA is TGTGCCAGCAGCTTTACCGGGGGGCCCGATACGCAGTATTTT. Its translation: CASSFTGGPDTQYF.

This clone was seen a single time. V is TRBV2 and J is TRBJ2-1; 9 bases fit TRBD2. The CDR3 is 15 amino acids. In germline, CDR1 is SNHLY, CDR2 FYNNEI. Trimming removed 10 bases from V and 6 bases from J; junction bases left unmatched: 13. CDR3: CATTPLAGVTNEQFF. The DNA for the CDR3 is TGTGCCACCACACCTTTAGCGGGAGTTACCAATGAGCAGTTCTTC.

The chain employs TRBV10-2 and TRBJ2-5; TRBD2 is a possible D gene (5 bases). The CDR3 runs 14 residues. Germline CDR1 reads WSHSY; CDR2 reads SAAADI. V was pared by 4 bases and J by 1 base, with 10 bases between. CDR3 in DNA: TGCGCCAGCAGTGTTGTGGGGAGCCAAGAGACCCAGTACTTC. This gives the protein CASSVVGSQETQYF.

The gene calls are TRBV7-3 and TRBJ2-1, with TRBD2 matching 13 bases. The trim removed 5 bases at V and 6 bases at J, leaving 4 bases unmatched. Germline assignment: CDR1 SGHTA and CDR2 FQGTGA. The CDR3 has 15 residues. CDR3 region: CASSPGLAGFNEQFF. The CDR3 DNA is TGTGCCAGCAGCCCGGGACTAGCGGGATTCAATGAGCAGTTCTTC.

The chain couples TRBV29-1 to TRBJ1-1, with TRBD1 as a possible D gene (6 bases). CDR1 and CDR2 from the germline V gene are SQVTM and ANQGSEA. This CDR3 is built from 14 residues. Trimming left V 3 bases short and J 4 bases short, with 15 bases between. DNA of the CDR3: TGCAGCGTTGAGGGGACATCCGGGACCACTGAAGCTTTCTTT. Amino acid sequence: CSVEGTSGTTEAFF.

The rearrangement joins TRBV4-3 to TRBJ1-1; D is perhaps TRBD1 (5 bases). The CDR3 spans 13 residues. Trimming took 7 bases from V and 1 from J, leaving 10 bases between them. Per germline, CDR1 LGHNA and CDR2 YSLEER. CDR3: CASTPDRNTEAFF. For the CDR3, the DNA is TGCGCCAGCACCCCCGACAGGAACACTGAAGCTTTCTTT.

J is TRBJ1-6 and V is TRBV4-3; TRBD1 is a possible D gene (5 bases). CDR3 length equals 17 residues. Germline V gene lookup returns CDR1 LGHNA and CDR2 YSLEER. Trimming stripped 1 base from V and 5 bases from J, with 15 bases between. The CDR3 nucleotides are TGCGCCAGCAGCCAAGGGTACGGGGGATTGAATAATTCACCCCTCCACTTT. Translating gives CASSQGYGGLNNSPLHF.

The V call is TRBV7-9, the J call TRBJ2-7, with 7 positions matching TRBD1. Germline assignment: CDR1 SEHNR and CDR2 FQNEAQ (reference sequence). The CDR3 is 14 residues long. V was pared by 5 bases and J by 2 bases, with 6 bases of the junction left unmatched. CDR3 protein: CASSPHDRAYEQYF. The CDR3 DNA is TGTGCCAGCAGCCCACATGACAGGGCCTACGAGCAGTACTTC.

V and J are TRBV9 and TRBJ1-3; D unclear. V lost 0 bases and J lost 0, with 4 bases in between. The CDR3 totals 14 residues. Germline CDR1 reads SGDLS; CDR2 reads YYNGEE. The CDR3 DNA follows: TGTGCCAGCAGCGTAGCGGTCTCTGGAAACACCATATATTTT. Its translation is CASSVAVSGNTIYF.

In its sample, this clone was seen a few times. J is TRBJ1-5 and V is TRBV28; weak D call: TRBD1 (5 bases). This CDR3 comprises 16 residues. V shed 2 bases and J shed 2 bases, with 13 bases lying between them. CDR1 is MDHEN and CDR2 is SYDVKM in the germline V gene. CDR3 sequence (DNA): TGTGCCAGCAGTTTAGTCCAGGGAGGGGGCAATCAGCCCCAGCATTTT. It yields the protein CASSLVQGGGNQPQHF. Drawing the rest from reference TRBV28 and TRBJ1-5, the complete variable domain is DVKVTQSSRYLVKRTGEKVFLECVQDMDHENMFWYRQDPGLGLRLIYFSYDVKMKEKGDIPEGYSVSREKKERFSLILESASTNQTSMYLCASSLVQGGGNQPQHFGDGTRLSIL.

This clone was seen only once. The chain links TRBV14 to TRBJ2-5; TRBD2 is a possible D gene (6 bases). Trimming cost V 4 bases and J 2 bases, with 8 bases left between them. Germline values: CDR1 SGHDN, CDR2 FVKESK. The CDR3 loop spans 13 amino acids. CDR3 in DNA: TGTGCCAGCAGCCGCCGGGGGCAAGAGACCCAGTACTTC. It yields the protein CASSRRGQETQYF.

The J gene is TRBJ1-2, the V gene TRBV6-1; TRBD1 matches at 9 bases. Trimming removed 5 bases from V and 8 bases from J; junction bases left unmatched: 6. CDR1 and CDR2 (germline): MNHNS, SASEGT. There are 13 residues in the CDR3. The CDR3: CASSWDRARGYTF. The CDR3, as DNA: TGTGCCAGCAGTTGGGACAGGGCAAGAGGCTACACCTTC.

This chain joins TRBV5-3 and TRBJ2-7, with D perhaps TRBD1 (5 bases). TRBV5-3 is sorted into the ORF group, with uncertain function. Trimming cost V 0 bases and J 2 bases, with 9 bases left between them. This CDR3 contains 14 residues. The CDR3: CARSLGQSTYEQYF. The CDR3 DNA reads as TGTGCCAGAAGCTTGGGACAGTCAACCTACGAGCAGTACTTC.